This T cell receptor (beta chain) originates from a study of neoadjuvant anti-PD-1 for oral cavity cancer. Study at large: Around day 43, patients without progression received a fourth nivolumab dose before surgery. Points from the study as a whole: Higher pretreatment Treg/Th17 ratios tracked higher pretreatment blood clonality. With a few patients per group, TCR findings need larger cohorts.

Of note for this clone: Its specificity is unknown.

From germline, CDR1 is SGDLS and CDR2 YYNGEE. Losses at the gene ends were 3 bases for V and 13 bases for J; bases not matched to a gene: 13. This CDR3 contains 15 residues. The method was immunoSEQ multiplex PCR; TCRdb's version includes in-frame clones alone and lacks a portion of them. The top ten hold 2.2% of the sample, which has 11,000 to 15,000 clones, roughly 70% seen once. Time point indicated: after neoadjuvant nivolumab, at surgical resection. These oral cavity squamous cell carcinomas were HPV-negative and locally advanced. Specimen: PBMCs, collected after nivolumab (anti-PD-1) treatment. The chain recombines TRBV9 with TRBJ1-6; 7 nucleotides agree with TRBD1. The sequence came from a person aged 40-85 years with oral cavity squamous cell carcinoma. The CDR3 nucleotides are TGTGCCAGCAGCGCCACCGGGACAGCCAGCGGGCCCCTCCACTTT. Protein sequence: CASSATGTASGPLHF.